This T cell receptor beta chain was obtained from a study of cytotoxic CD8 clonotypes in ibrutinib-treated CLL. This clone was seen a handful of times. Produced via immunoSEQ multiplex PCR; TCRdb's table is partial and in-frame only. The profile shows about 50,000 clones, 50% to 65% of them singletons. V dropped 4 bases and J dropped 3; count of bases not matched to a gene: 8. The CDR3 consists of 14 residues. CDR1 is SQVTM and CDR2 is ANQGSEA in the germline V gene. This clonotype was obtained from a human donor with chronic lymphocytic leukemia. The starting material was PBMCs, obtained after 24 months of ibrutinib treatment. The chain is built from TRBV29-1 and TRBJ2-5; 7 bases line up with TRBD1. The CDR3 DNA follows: TGCAGCGTTGGATCCTCGGGGACAGAAGAGACCCAGTACTTC. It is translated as CSVGSSGTEETQYF.